These 25 T cell receptor beta chains were sequenced from one sample in a study of shared clonotypes between healthy human individuals. Measured with immunoSEQ multiplex PCR; TCRdb has only the in-frame clones, and not every one. The sample shows 700,000 to 950,000 clones, around 96% of them seen only once. Cells designated naive CD8 were CD45RO-negative and were positively selected for CCR7, with terminally differentiated effector memory CD45RA+ cells excluded. Sequencing used naive CD8+ T cells sorted from blood. The receptors originated from a man in his thirties or forties in good health.

This clone is a singleton in its sample. The chain recombines TRBV7-9 with TRBJ1-2, with TRBD1 identical over 8 bases. After removal of 5 bases from V and 6 bases from J, the junction contained 8 bases not matched to a gene. The germline CDR1 and CDR2 sequences are SEHNR and FQNEAQ (reference sequence). The length of the CDR3 is 14 residues. The CDR3 sequence is CASSDQGAGDGYTF. In nucleotides, the CDR3 is TGTGCCAGCAGCGACCAGGGGGCAGGGGATGGCTACACCTTC.

The chain carries TRBV11-3 and TRBJ2-5, with unresolved D. V was shortened by 3 bases and J by 4 bases, with 3 bases between the two germline ends. Germline V lookup: CDR1 SGHNT, CDR2 YENEEA. The CDR3 has 11 residues. Written as DNA, the CDR3 is TGTGCCAGCAGCTTTGGAGAGACCCAGTACTTC. Translating gives CASSFGETQYF. The full variable domain, completed using reference TRBV11-3 and TRBJ2-5, is EAGVVQSPRYKIIEKKQPVAFWCNPISGHNTLYWYLQNLGQGPELLIRYENEEAVDDSQLPKDRFSAERLKGVDSTLKIQPAELGDSAVYLCASSFGETQYFGPGTRLLVL.

J is TRBJ1-1 and V is TRBV7-9; D is perhaps TRBD1 (6 bases). This CDR3 has 15 amino acids. Germline lookup yields CDR1 SEHNR and CDR2 FQNEAQ (reference sequence). Trimming removed 7 bases at V and 2 bases at J, with 17 bases between. DNA of the CDR3: TGTGCCAGCAACGAGAGGGGGACCCCCAACACTGAAGCTTTCTTT. It translates to CASNERGTPNTEAFF. Complete variable domain (other parts from reference TRBV7-9 and TRBJ1-1): DTGVSQNPRHKITKRGQNVTFRCDPISEHNRLYWYRQTLGQGPEFLTYFQNEAQLEKSRLLSDRFSAERPKGSFSTLEIQRTEQGDSAMYLCASNERGTPNTEAFFGQGTRLTVV.

This clone occurred once. CDR3 bases: TGTGCCAGCAGCCAGCCTCCGCAAGAGACCCAGTACTTC. It specifies CASSQPPQETQYF. The gene calls are TRBV7-3 and TRBJ2-5; D remains unclear. Trimming left V 5 bases short and J 2 bases short, with 9 bases between. Germline CDR1 SGHTA, CDR2 FQGTGA. CDR3 length: 13 amino acids.

This chain connects TRBV7-9 to TRBJ2-7; no clear D. This CDR3 spans 12 amino acids. Germline loops: CDR1 SEHNR, CDR2 FQNEAQ (reference sequence). V was clipped by 5 bases and J by 3 bases, with 8 bases between them. The CDR3 sequence is CASSDTIYEQYF. Written as DNA, the CDR3 is TGTGCCAGCAGCGACACGATCTACGAGCAGTACTTC.

This rearrangement joins TRBV15 to TRBJ1-1, with D perhaps matching TRBD1 (6 bases). Between the trimmed V and J ends, which lost 8 bases and 0 bases, there was a span of 13 bases. CDR3 length: 14 residues. Germline CDR1 LNHNV, CDR2 YYDKDF (reference sequence). The CDR3 is CATRDIRLNTEAFF. The CDR3 bases are TGTGCCACCCGGGACATCAGATTGAACACTGAAGCTTTCTTT.

V and J are TRBV7-9 and TRBJ2-2, with D unresolved. V dropped 6 bases and J dropped 7 bases, with 9 bases sitting between them. This CDR3 comprises 12 residues. CDR1 and CDR2 from the germline V gene are SEHNR and FQNEAQ (reference sequence). For the CDR3, the DNA is TGTGCCAGCAGTTTACCTAACGGGGAGCTGTTTTTT. Translating it yields CASSLPNGELFF. Together with reference TRBV7-9 and TRBJ2-2, the CDR3 gives the full variable domain: DTGVSQNPRHKITKRGQNVTFRCDPISEHNRLYWYRQTLGQGPEFLTYFQNEAQLEKSRLLSDRFSAERPKGSFSTLEIQRTEQGDSAMYLCASSLPNGELFFGEGSRLTVL.

The chain recombines TRBV6-5 with TRBJ2-7, with a possible D match to TRBD1 (5 bases). Germline CDR1 and CDR2: MNHEY and SVGAGI. V was pared by 0 bases and J by 7 bases, with 10 bases between. This CDR3 spans 13 amino acids. Written as DNA, the CDR3 is TGTGCCAGCAGTTACTCGGCAGGGTTTGAGCAGTACTTC. This encodes CASSYSAGFEQYF.

CDR3: CASSLLAGFYNEQFF. The CDR3 nucleotides read TGTGCCAGCAGCTTACTAGCGGGTTTCTACAATGAGCAGTTCTTC. This chain links TRBV7-9 with TRBJ2-1; TRBD2 aligns across 8 bases. The CDR3 is 15 amino acids. Germline CDR1 SEHNR, CDR2 FQNEAQ (reference sequence). V trimming: 2 bases; J trimming: 3 bases; junction bases outside the gene matches: 3.

The genes are TRBV29-1 and TRBJ2-1, with D possibly being TRBD1 (6 bases). There are 15 residues in the CDR3. The V gene's germline CDR1 is SQVTM and CDR2 ANQGSEA. Trimming left V 4 bases short and J 4 bases short, with 17 bases between. This CDR3 reads CSVVGTGTIYNEQFF. The DNA for the CDR3 is TGCAGCGTTGTGGGTACCGGGACAATATACAATGAGCAGTTCTTC.

V and J are TRBV7-2 and TRBJ2-3; 12 bases are a match to TRBD2. The CDR3 has 16 amino acids. Looked up from germline, CDR1 is SGHTA and CDR2 is FQGNSA. V shed 5 bases and J 6 bases; nucleotides not matched to a gene: 9. The CDR3 is CASSPGLAGLGDTQYF. CDR3 DNA: TGTGCCAGCAGCCCCGGACTAGCGGGACTGGGTGATACGCAGTATTTT.

The chain joins TRBV7-9 to TRBJ2-5, with D tentatively TRBD1 (5 bases). The CDR3 loop spans 13 amino acids. V lost 4 bases, J lost 7 bases, and 13 bases lay in between. Germline V lookup: CDR1 SEHNR, CDR2 FQNEAQ (reference sequence). The CDR3 DNA follows: TGTGCCAGCAGCTCCGGTTGGCAGGGGACCCAGTACTTC. Its protein is CASSSGWQGTQYF.

J is TRBJ1-5 and V is TRBV2; D is ambiguous. Germline CDR1 SNHLY, CDR2 FYNNEI. V was trimmed by 6 bases and J by 8 bases, leaving 17 bases between them. The CDR3 covers 14 residues. CDR3 in DNA: TGTGCCAGCAGACTTTCGTGGTTAGTAGAGCCCCAGCATTTT. It codes for CASRLSWLVEPQHF.

CDR3 loop: CASSSSDRETNEKLFF. CDR3 nucleotides: TGTGCCAGCAGCTCCTCGGACAGGGAAACTAATGAAAAACTGTTTTTT. V usage is TRBV7-6 and J usage is TRBJ1-4; 8 bases match TRBD1. Germline CDR1 reads SGHVS; CDR2 reads FNYEAQ. CDR3 length: 16 residues. After removal of 4 bases from V and 1 base from J, the junction contained 5 bases not matched to a gene. The complete variable domain, with remaining parts taken from reference TRBV7-6 and TRBJ1-4, reads GAGVSQSPRYKVTKRGQDVALRCDPISGHVSLYWYRQALGQGPEFLTYFNYEAQQDKSGLPNDRFSAERPEGSISTLTIQRTEQRDSAMYRCASSSSDRETNEKLFFGSGTQLSVL.

J is TRBJ2-7 and V is TRBV20-1; D is unresolved. Looked up from germline, CDR1 is DFQATT and CDR2 is SNEGSKA (reference sequence). The V end was cut by 8 bases, the J end by 3 bases, with 11 bases between. This CDR3 is built from 11 residues. DNA for the CDR3: TGCAGTAAAAAGGGCCTCTACGAGCAGTACTTC. It yields the protein CSKKGLYEQYF.

About this clone itself: The same CDR3 arises from other DNA sequences in this sample as well. This chain joins TRBV19 and TRBJ1-1; D gene uncertain. The V end was cut by 3 bases, the J end by 0 bases, with 5 bases between. Germline lookup yields CDR1 LNHDA and CDR2 SQIVND (reference sequence). This CDR3 is built from 13 residues. CDR3 protein: CASSIGMNTEAFF. The CDR3 DNA sequence: TGTGCCAGTAGTATTGGGATGAACACTGAAGCTTTCTTT.

This chain uses TRBV11-2 with TRBJ2-1; 9 bases agree with TRBD2. V lost 6 bases to trimming and J lost 9 bases; unmatched junction nucleotides: 6. The CDR3 has 13 amino acids. The germline CDR1 and CDR2 sequences are SGHAT and FQNNGV. CDR3 coding DNA: TGTGCCAGCAGGCGGACTAGCGACCCTGAGCAGTTCTTC. Protein sequence: CASRRTSDPEQFF.

The chain combines TRBV6-6 with TRBJ2-1; TRBD1 aligns across 7 bases. CDR3 length equals 13 residues. CDR1 is MNHNY, CDR2 SVGAGI, per germline (reference sequence). Germline trimming cut 2 bases from V and 11 bases from J; bases unmatched to any gene: 6. The CDR3 DNA reads TGTGCCAGCAGTTACACGGACAGGCCTAAGCAGTTCTTC. Its translation is CASSYTDRPKQFF.

The chain is built from TRBV4-1 and TRBJ2-2; D call uncertain. The CDR3 length is 12 residues. CDR1 and CDR2 from the germline V gene are MGHRA and YSYEKL. V was pared by 4 bases and J by 4 bases, with 4 bases between. CDR3 region: CASSPPTGELFF. CDR3 in DNA: TGCGCCAGCAGCCCCCCCACCGGGGAGCTGTTTTTT.

The chain links TRBV21-1 to TRBJ1-3; no check of the table's D call, TRBD1, against the DNA was made. TRBV21-1 is a known pseudogene. There are 16 residues in the CDR3. The DNA of the CDR3 is TGTGCCAGCAGCCCCCTGGACAGGGAAGGTGGAAACACCATATATTTT. Residues: CASSPLDREGGNTIYF.

This clone was recorded only once. The chain is built from TRBV2 and TRBJ2-7, with 7 bases matching TRBD1. CDR1 SNHLY and CDR2 FYNNEI come from the germline V gene. V was clipped by 4 bases and J by 2 bases; unmatched bases: 5. The length of the CDR3 is 14 residues. The CDR3 here is CASSGQGVPYEQYF. The DNA for the CDR3 is TGTGCCAGCAGTGGTCAGGGGGTTCCCTACGAGCAGTACTTC.

The V call is TRBV4-3, the J call TRBJ2-7; 8 bases are a match to TRBD1. Germline V CDR1 and CDR2: LGHNA, YSLEER. CDR3 size: 15 residues. Trimming cost V 4 bases and J 2 bases; bases outside gene matches: 7. This CDR3 is CASSRSTGETYEQYF. The CDR3 nucleotides read TGCGCCAGCAGCCGATCGACAGGGGAAACCTACGAGCAGTACTTC.

The V call is TRBV5-1, the J call TRBJ1-2; the match to TRBD1 covers 7 bases. Losses at the gene ends were 0 bases for V and 0 bases for J; bases not matched to a gene: 11. This CDR3 comprises 18 residues. Per germline, CDR1 SGHRS and CDR2 YFSETQ. The CDR3 DNA reads as TGCGCCAGCAGCTTGGTAGCGAGACAGGGTTCAGCTAACTATGGCTACACCTTC. Its translation is CASSLVARQGSANYGYTF.

The chain uses TRBV5-8 and TRBJ2-7; D might be TRBD2 (6 bases). There are 16 residues in the CDR3. In germline, CDR1 is SGHTS, CDR2 YDEGEE. Between the trimmed V and J ends, which lost 0 bases and 0 bases, there was a span of 13 bases. CDR3: CASSLDKEGFSYEQYF. CDR3 coding DNA: TGTGCCAGCAGCTTGGACAAGGAGGGCTTCTCCTACGAGCAGTACTTC.

The genes are TRBV7-9 and TRBJ2-3, with a weak D call TRBD1 (5 bases). V was pared by 1 base and J by 0 bases, with 11 bases between. The CDR3 has 16 amino acids. Per germline, CDR1 SEHNR and CDR2 FQNEAQ (reference sequence). Here the CDR3 reads CASSLETEASTDTQYF. The CDR3 coding sequence is TGTGCCAGCAGCTTAGAGACAGAGGCTAGCACAGATACGCAGTATTTT.